Following are 29 T cell receptor beta chains from one sample sequenced in a study of blood T cell repertoires in COVID-19. Libraries were prepared by immunoSEQ multiplex PCR; TCRdb keeps only in-frame clonotypes and omits some of them. The table lists fewer than 200,000 clones, 85% to 90% of them singletons. Sample: peripheral blood. The receptors come from a man in his sixties or seventies with active or convalescent COVID-19.

The chain employs TRBV7-3 and TRBJ2-5; 10 positions agree with TRBD2. CDR1 and CDR2 (germline): SGHTA, FQGTGA. There are 17 residues in the CDR3. The V gene end was trimmed by 4 bases and the J gene end by 4 bases; junction bases not matched to a gene: 12. Here the CDR3 reads CASSSYPAGGVGETQYF. The CDR3, as DNA: TGTGCCAGCAGCTCGTACCCAGCGGGAGGGGTCGGAGAGACCCAGTACTTC.

In this sample, this clone turned up once. The chain has TRBV7-2 and TRBJ2-1; 11 bases are shared with TRBD1. The V segment lost 4 bases and the J segment 7 bases; nucleotides outside the gene matches: 9. The CDR3 loop spans 16 amino acids. The V gene's germline CDR1 is SGHTA and CDR2 FQGNSA. The CDR3 loop reads CASSSDRDRGGNEQFF. DNA for the CDR3: TGTGCCAGCAGCTCCGACCGGGACAGGGGGGGAAATGAGCAGTTCTTC.

A single count supports this clone. This chain connects TRBV9 to TRBJ2-2, with TRBD1 as a possible D gene (6 bases). The length of the CDR3 is 16 residues. Trimming cost V 0 bases and J 4 bases, with 13 bases left between them. Germline values: CDR1 SGDLS, CDR2 YYNGEE. CDR3 residues: CASSVGGTTRTGELFF. The CDR3 region has the DNA TGTGCCAGCAGCGTAGGTGGGACAACCCGCACCGGGGAGCTGTTTTTT.

V gene TRBV7-6 combines with J gene TRBJ1-3, with no clear D. The CDR3 runs 14 residues. Germline values: CDR1 SGHVS, CDR2 FNYEAQ. V lost 1 base to trimming and J lost 4 bases, with 8 bases between them. The CDR3 DNA reads TGTGCCAGCAGCTTAGGAGGGTTAGGAAACACCATATATTTT. Translation: CASSLGGLGNTIYF.

This chain connects TRBV12-3 or TRBV12-4 to TRBJ1-2; weak D call: TRBD1 (5 bases). V lost 6 bases and J lost 2, with 10 bases in between. This CDR3 comprises 13 residues. CDR3 nucleotide sequence: TGTGCCAGCAGGCCGGGACTCAACTATGGCTACACCTTC. The encoded protein is CASRPGLNYGYTF.

CDR3 sequence: CASSLRQGISGEAFF. In DNA, the CDR3 is TGCGCCAGCAGCCTACGACAGGGAATTAGTGGTGAAGCTTTCTTT. The J gene is TRBJ1-1, the V gene TRBV5-1; 7 bases line up with TRBD1. Germline V gene data show CDR1 as SGHRS and CDR2 as YFSETQ. The CDR3 runs 15 residues. V was pared by 4 bases and J by 7 bases, with 13 bases of the junction left unmatched. The full variable domain, in which reference TRBV5-1 and TRBJ1-1 provide the parts outside the CDR3, is KAGVTQTPRYLIKTRGQQVTLSCSPISGHRSVSWYQQTPGQGLQFLFEYFSETQRNKGNFPGRFSGRQFSNSRSEMNVSTLELGDSALYLCASSLRQGISGEAFFGQGTRLTVV.

The rearrangement joins TRBV10-3 to TRBJ2-7, with 7 bases aligning to TRBD1. The CDR3 is 16 amino acids. CDR1 is ENHRY and CDR2 is SYGVKD in the germline V gene. J was trimmed by 4 bases and V by 6 bases; bases with no gene match: 15. The chain's CDR3 is CAISGPTGETIYEQYF. The DNA for the CDR3 is TGTGCCATCAGCGGCCCCACAGGGGAAACAATATACGAGCAGTACTTC.

V is TRBV7-8 and J is TRBJ1-5, with D maybe TRBD1 (6 bases). V lost 7 bases, J lost 3 bases, and 10 bases lay in between. There are 13 residues in the CDR3. Germline values: CDR1 SGHVS, CDR2 FQNEAQ. CDR3 amino acids: CASTDRINQPQHF. The CDR3 DNA follows: TGTGCCAGCACTGACAGGATCAATCAGCCCCAGCATTTT.

This chain links TRBV7-8 with TRBJ1-1, with D hard to call. CDR1 is SGHVS and CDR2 is FQNEAQ in the germline V gene. Trimming pared 5 bases from V and 0 bases from J, leaving 13 bases between. There are 15 residues in the CDR3. CDR3 bases: TGTGCCAGCAGCACCCAAGGCGGGATGAACACTGAAGCTTTCTTT. It yields the protein CASSTQGGMNTEAFF.

The chain carries TRBV27 and TRBJ1-5, with 7 bases lining up with TRBD1. From germline, CDR1 is MNHEY and CDR2 SMNVEV (reference sequence). There are 15 residues in the CDR3. With 2 bases clipped from V and 4 bases from J, the junction kept 5 bases outside the gene matches. This chain's CDR3 is CASSLNDRENQPQHF. The CDR3 DNA sequence: TGTGCCAGCAGTTTAAACGACAGGGAAAATCAGCCCCAGCATTTT.

A note on this clone: Other DNA sequences in the same sample also yield this CDR3. The chain couples TRBV28 to TRBJ1-5; 7 bases line up with TRBD1. V shed 9 bases, J shed 5 bases, and the junction held 7 bases outside the gene matches. There are 13 residues in the CDR3. Germline assignment: CDR1 MDHEN and CDR2 SYDVKM. CDR3 protein: CASRQGGDQPQHF. In nucleotides, the CDR3 is TGTGCCAGTCGACAGGGTGGTGATCAGCCCCAGCATTTT.

The chain uses TRBV7-9 and TRBJ1-2; TRBD1 matches 9 bases. The V gene end was trimmed by 0 bases and the J gene end by 8 bases; junction bases not matched to a gene: 7. This CDR3 region has 15 residues. Germline CDR1 and CDR2: SEHNR and FQNEAQ (reference sequence). Here the CDR3 DNA reads TGTGCCAGCAGCTTAGCGGGGGACAGGGAGAGAGGCTACACCTTC. As protein: CASSLAGDRERGYTF.

The chain links TRBV2 to TRBJ2-3, with 7 bases that match TRBD1. The CDR3 is 13 amino acids. After removal of 8 bases from V and 2 bases from J, the junction contained 4 bases not matched to a gene. Germline CDR1 and CDR2: SNHLY and FYNNEI. CDR3 DNA: TGTGCCAGCCTGGGACAGAACACAGATACGCAGTATTTT. The encoded protein is CASLGQNTDTQYF.

In its sample, this clone was seen a few times. The chain couples TRBV19 to TRBJ2-7; a possible D gene is TRBD2 (5 bases). The CDR3 is made up of 14 amino acids. Germline V lookup: CDR1 LNHDA, CDR2 SQIVND (reference sequence). Trimming shortened V by 6 bases and J by 2 bases, and 14 bases separated the two germline ends. For the CDR3, the DNA is TGTGCCAGTAGAAATTCGGGGAACACCTACGAGCAGTACTTC. It is translated as CASRNSGNTYEQYF.

The chain uses TRBV29-1 and TRBJ2-7; D may be TRBD2 (6 bases). The germline gives CDR1 SQVTM, CDR2 ANQGSEA. The CDR3 is 14 amino acids. The V end was cut by 1 base, the J end by 6 bases, with 16 bases between. CDR3 protein: CSVEAPGAQREQYF. The CDR3 DNA follows: TGCAGCGTTGAAGCCCCGGGAGCGCAGCGCGAGCAGTACTTC.

Regarding this clone: Distinct nucleotide sequences in the sample also encode this CDR3. The rearrangement joins TRBV7-2 to TRBJ1-3; no reliable D call. Trimming left V 1 base short and J 0 bases short, with 7 bases between. This CDR3 is 15 amino acids long. The germline gives CDR1 SGHTA, CDR2 FQGNSA. The CDR3 reads CASSLDGGSGNTIYF. CDR3 nucleotide sequence: TGTGCCAGCAGCTTAGACGGCGGCTCTGGAAACACCATATATTTT.

The rearrangement uses TRBV18 and TRBJ1-5, with 9 bases identical to TRBD1. Germline V gene lookup returns CDR1 KGHSH and CDR2 LQKENI. J was trimmed by 4 bases and V by 3 bases; bases with no gene match: 7. There are 16 residues in the CDR3. The CDR3 reads CASSPLDRGGNQPQHF. CDR3 bases: TGTGCCAGCTCACCTTTGGACAGGGGAGGTAATCAGCCCCAGCATTTT.

The rearrangement joins TRBV30 to TRBJ1-6; D unclear. V lost 0 bases to trimming and J lost 7 bases, with 13 bases between them. CDR1 is GTSNPN, CDR2 SVGIG, per germline (reference sequence). The CDR3 totals 15 residues. CDR3 bases: TGTGCCTGGAGTGTCGAGGGTACTTTAAATTCACCCCTCCACTTT. Amino acids: CAWSVEGTLNSPLHF. Full variable domain (outside the CDR3, taken from reference TRBV30 and TRBJ1-6): SQTIHQWPATLVQPVGSPLSLECTVEGTSNPNLYWYRQAAGRGLQLLFYSVGIGQISSEVPQNLSASRPQDRQFILSSKKLLLSDSGFYLCAWSVEGTLNSPLHFGNGTRLTVT.

The chain carries TRBV30 and TRBJ2-3; D call uncertain. Trimming took off 2 bases at V and 1 base at J, with 7 bases between the two ends. The CDR3 covers 13 residues. The germline gives CDR1 GTSNPN, CDR2 SVGIG (reference sequence). The CDR3 sequence is CAWSPTGTDTQYF. In nucleotides, the CDR3 is TGTGCCTGGAGTCCCACAGGCACAGATACGCAGTATTTT.

This clone was observed a few times. The V gene is TRBV2, the J gene TRBJ1-5; D is undetermined. The CDR3 covers 13 residues. Germline CDR1 reads SNHLY; CDR2 reads FYNNEI. V was clipped by 7 bases and J by 2 bases, with 9 bases between them. The CDR3 loop reads CASKSVGNQPQHF. In DNA, the CDR3 is TGTGCCAGCAAGTCCGTAGGCAATCAGCCCCAGCATTTT.

CDR3: CASSPPYGTYEQYF. The DNA for the CDR3 is TGTGCCAGCTCACCACCGTACGGTACCTACGAGCAGTACTTC. The rearrangement joins TRBV18 to TRBJ2-7; the D is unclear. CDR1 and CDR2 (germline): KGHSH, LQKENI. Trimming cost V 0 bases and J 2 bases, with 8 bases left between them. The CDR3 runs to 14 residues.

The chain uses TRBV30 and TRBJ1-1, with TRBD1 matching over 7 bases. The V and J ends lost 8 bases and 0 bases, in that order; junction bases with no gene match: 9. Per germline, CDR1 GTSNPN and CDR2 SVGIG (reference sequence). There are 14 residues in the CDR3. CDR3 in DNA: TGTGCCGGGGGACAGAAAATTTTGAACACTGAAGCTTTCTTT. It codes for CAGGQKILNTEAFF.

As for this clone: This sample also contains other DNA sequences that code for the same CDR3. V gene TRBV6-5 combines with J gene TRBJ1-1, with D uncertain. The CDR3 consists of 15 residues. Per germline, CDR1 MNHEY and CDR2 SVGAGI. Trimming removed 2 bases from V and 0 bases from J, with 10 bases in between. CDR3 region: CASSYLAGVNTEAFF. CDR3 sequence (DNA): TGTGCCAGCAGTTACCTCGCCGGGGTGAACACTGAAGCTTTCTTT.

The chain recombines TRBV5-1 with TRBJ2-3, with TRBD2 identical over 10 bases. CDR3 size: 14 residues. Germline V lookup: CDR1 SGHRS, CDR2 YFSETQ. J lost 8 bases, V lost 3 bases, and 6 bases had no gene match. CDR3 in DNA: TGCGCCAGCAGCTCTAGCGGGGGCATCGGTACGCAGTATTTT. It specifies CASSSSGGIGTQYF.

The table lists this clone with a count of one. This chain uses TRBV11-3 with TRBJ1-1; no firm D call. V lost 2 bases and J 0 bases, leaving 7 bases between the germline ends. Germline values: CDR1 SGHNT, CDR2 YENEEA. The CDR3 is made up of 14 amino acids. CDR3 coding DNA: TGTGCCAGCAGCTTACGGGGAATGAACACTGAAGCTTTCTTT. Translating it yields CASSLRGMNTEAFF.

The chain is built from TRBV3-1 (or the pseudogene TRBV3-2) and TRBJ2-2; 9 bases align to TRBD1. Trimming cost V 5 bases and J 6 bases; bases outside gene matches: 1. Germline loops: CDR1 LGHDT, CDR2 YNNKEL (reference sequence). CDR3 length: 13 amino acids. For the CDR3, the DNA is TGTGCCAGCAGCACAGGGGGCTCCGGGGAGCTGTTTTTT. Its protein is CASSTGGSGELFF.

The gene calls are TRBV18 and TRBJ1-5; 7 bases are a match to TRBD1. The V gene end was trimmed by 5 bases and the J gene end by 3 bases; junction bases not matched to a gene: 4. CDR1 KGHSH and CDR2 LQKENI come from the germline V gene. The CDR3 extends over 14 amino acids. Here the CDR3 reads CASSGQAHNQPQHF. The CDR3 nucleotides are TGTGCCAGCTCAGGACAGGCGCACAATCAGCCCCAGCATTTT.

The chain recombines TRBV24-1 with TRBJ1-1; D gene unclear. V lost 1 base to trimming and J lost 0 bases, with 2 bases between them. The V gene's germline CDR1 is KGHDR and CDR2 SFDVKD. The CDR3 runs to 13 residues. CDR3 coding DNA: TGTGCCACCAGTGATTTCTTGAACACTGAAGCTTTCTTT. This translates into CATSDFLNTEAFF.

The chain combines TRBV7-9 with TRBJ1-1, with a tentative D call TRBD1 (5 bases). CDR1 SEHNR and CDR2 FQNEAQ come from the germline V gene (reference sequence). The CDR3 length is 15 residues. V was shortened by 2 bases and J by 2 bases, with 12 bases between the two germline ends. The CDR3 is CASSLPQGGNTEAFF. Written as DNA, the CDR3 is TGTGCCAGCAGCTTACCTCAGGGCGGCAACACTGAAGCTTTCTTT.